This T cell receptor (beta chain) comes out of a study of T-cell reconstitution after alpha-beta-depleted transplantation in children. Findings of the study overall: Surviving recipient T cells and thymic progenitors underlay high day-60 TCRbeta diversity in some patients. Approximately two months post-transplant, alpha-beta T cells reportedly originated from several hundred expanded graft clones. At the one-year point after transplant, T-cell counts and TCRbeta diversity were found to come mostly from T cells that had been newly produced.

Turning to this clonotype: Its specificity is not known.

This CDR3 spans 12 amino acids. Germline assignment: CDR1 MNHEY and CDR2 SMNVEV (reference sequence). The V end lost 5 bases, the J end lost 8 bases, and 13 bases lay between the germline ends. The TCRbeta library was prepared with unique molecular identifiers. TCRdb re-derived calls from the PCR reads in MiXCR, one entry per CDR3 protein. Of more than 100,000 distinct CDR3 sequences listed, roughly 23% are singletons. The chain has TRBV27 and TRBJ2-7; D perhaps matches TRBD2 (5 bases). This receptor was obtained from a male patient between 2 and 9 years old who had a stem cell transplant for chronic granulomatous disease, so the T cells may come from the graft donor. Here the sequenced sample was PBMCs, mostly from graft donor cells, taken 180 days after TCRalphabeta/CD19-depleted stem cell transplant. The CDR3 region is CASSPNGVQQYF. Written as DNA, the CDR3 is TGTGCCAGCAGTCCAAACGGGGTGCAGCAGTACTTC.